What follows describes a single T cell receptor (beta chain). This may come from a read error, since a much larger clone is one base off. TCRdb recomputed calls from the 5' RACE reads with MiXCR, one row per CDR3 protein. The sample lists under 35,000 distinct CDR3 sequences; less than 6.5% were seen once. The CDR3 is 15 amino acids. Looked up from germline, CDR1 is LGHNA and CDR2 is YSLEER. This specimen belongs to a study of early T cells in non-severe SARS-CoV-2 infection. The chain links TRBV4-3 to TRBJ2-7; TRBD2 aligns across 8 bases. The sequence was collected from an adult who was a healthcare worker with PCR-confirmed SARS-CoV-2 infection or an uninfected control (not recorded which). Input material: whole blood. CDR3: CASSQDGRGQDEQNF. In DNA, the CDR3 is TGCGCCAGCAGCCAAGACGGGAGGGGACAAGACGAGCAGAACTTC.